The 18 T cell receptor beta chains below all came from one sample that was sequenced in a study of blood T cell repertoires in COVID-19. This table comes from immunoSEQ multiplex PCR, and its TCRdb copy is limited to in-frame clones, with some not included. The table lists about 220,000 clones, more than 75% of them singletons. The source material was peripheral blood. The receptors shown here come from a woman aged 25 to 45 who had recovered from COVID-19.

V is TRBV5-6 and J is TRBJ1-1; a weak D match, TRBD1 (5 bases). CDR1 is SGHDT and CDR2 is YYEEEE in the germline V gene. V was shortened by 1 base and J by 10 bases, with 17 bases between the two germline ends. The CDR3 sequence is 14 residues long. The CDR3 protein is CASSLWVGALGAFF. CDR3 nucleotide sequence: TGTGCCAGCAGCTTGTGGGTTGGGGCCTTAGGAGCTTTCTTT.

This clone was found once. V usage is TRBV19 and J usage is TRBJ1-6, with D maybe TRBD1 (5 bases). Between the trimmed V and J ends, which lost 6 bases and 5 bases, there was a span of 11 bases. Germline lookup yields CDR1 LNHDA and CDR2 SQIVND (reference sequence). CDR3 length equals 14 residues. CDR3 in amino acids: CASSGREDNSPLHF. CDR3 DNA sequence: TGTGCCAGTAGCGGCAGGGAGGATAATTCACCCCTCCACTTT. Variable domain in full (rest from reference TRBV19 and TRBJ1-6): DGGITQSPKYLFRKEGQNVTLSCEQNLNHDAMYWYRQDPGQGLRLIYYSQIVNDFQKGDIAEGYSVSREKKESFPLTVTSAQKNPTAFYLCASSGREDNSPLHFGNGTRLTVT.

The CDR3 here is CASSTSYNEQFF. The CDR3, as DNA: TGTGCCAGCAGTACCAGTTACAATGAGCAGTTCTTC. The rearrangement links TRBV6-5 to TRBJ2-1; D gene ambiguous. This CDR3 comprises 12 residues. The V and J ends lost 5 bases and 4 bases respectively, with 6 bases between them. Germline-derived CDR1 and CDR2 are MNHEY and SVGAGI.

CDR3 region: CASSEWGGSEREQYF. The CDR3 nucleotides read TGCGCCAGCAGTGAGTGGGGGGGGTCCGAAAGGGAGCAGTACTTC. V gene TRBV10-2 combines with J gene TRBJ2-7; 7 bases are a match to TRBD2. Germline-derived CDR1 and CDR2 are WSHSY and SAAADI. Trimming removed 1 base from V and 7 bases from J; junction bases left unmatched: 10. This CDR3 contains 15 residues.

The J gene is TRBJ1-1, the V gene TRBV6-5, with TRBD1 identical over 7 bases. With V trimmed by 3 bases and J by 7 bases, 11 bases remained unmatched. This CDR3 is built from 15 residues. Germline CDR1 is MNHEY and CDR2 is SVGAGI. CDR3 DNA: TGTGCCAGCAGTTATCGCGGCAGGGGGAAAGGTGAAGCTTTCTTT. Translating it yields CASSYRGRGKGEAFF.

This CDR3 is CASSQVSPRTEAFF. The CDR3 nucleotides are TGTGCCAGCAGCCAAGTCTCCCCGCGGACTGAAGCTTTCTTT. This sequence joins TRBV4-2 and TRBJ1-1; D remains ambiguous. This CDR3 is built from 14 residues. Trimming removed 1 base at V and 5 bases at J, with 11 bases between. Germline-derived CDR1 and CDR2 are LGHNA and YNFKEQ.

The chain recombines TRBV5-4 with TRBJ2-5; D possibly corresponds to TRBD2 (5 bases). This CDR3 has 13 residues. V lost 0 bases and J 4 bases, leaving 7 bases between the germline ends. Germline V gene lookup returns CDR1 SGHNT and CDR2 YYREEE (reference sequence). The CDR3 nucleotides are TGTGCCAGCAGCTTGGAACGGGGAGAGACCCAGTACTTC. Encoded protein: CASSLERGETQYF. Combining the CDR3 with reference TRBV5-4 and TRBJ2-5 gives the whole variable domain ETGVTQSPTHLIKTRGQQVTLRCSSQSGHNTVSWYQQALGQGPQFIFQYYREEENGRGNFPPRFSGLQFPNYSSELNVNALELDDSALYLCASSLERGETQYFGPGTRLLVL.

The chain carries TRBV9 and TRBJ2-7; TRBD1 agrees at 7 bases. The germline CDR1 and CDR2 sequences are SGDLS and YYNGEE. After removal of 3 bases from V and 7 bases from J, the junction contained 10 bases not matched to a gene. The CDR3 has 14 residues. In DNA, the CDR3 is TGTGCCAGCAGCGCCAGCCTAGGGACAGTAGAGCAGTACTTC. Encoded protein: CASSASLGTVEQYF.

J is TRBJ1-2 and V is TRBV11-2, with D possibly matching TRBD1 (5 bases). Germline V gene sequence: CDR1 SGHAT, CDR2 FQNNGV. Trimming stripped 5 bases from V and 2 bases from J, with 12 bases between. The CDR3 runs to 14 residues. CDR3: CASSLTDKNYGYTF. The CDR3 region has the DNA TGTGCCAGCAGCCTCACGGACAAGAACTATGGCTACACCTTC.

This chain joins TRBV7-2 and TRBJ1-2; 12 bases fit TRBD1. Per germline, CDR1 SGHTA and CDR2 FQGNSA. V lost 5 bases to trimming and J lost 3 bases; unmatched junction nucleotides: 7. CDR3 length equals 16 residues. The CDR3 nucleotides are TGTGCCAGCAGCGCCGACGGGACAGGGGGCGACTATGGCTACACCTTC. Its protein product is CASSADGTGGDYGYTF.

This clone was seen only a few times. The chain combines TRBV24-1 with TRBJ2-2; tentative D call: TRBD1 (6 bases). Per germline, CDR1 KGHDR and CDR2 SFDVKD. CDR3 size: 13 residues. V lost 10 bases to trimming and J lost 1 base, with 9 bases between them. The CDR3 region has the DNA TGTGCCACACGAGGGGGGAACACCGGGGAGCTGTTTTTT. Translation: CATRGGNTGELFF.

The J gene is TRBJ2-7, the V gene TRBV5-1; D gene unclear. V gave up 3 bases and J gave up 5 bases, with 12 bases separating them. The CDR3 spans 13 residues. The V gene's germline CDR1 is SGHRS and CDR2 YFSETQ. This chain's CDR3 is CASSSLITDEQYF. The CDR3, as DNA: TGCGCCAGCAGCTCACTAATCACGGACGAGCAGTACTTC.

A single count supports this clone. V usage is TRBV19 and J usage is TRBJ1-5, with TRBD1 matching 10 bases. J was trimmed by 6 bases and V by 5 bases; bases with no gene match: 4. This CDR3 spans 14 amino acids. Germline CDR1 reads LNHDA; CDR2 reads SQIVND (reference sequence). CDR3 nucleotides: TGTGCCAGTAGTCCGACAGGGGGCGTTCAGCCCCAGCATTTT. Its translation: CASSPTGGVQPQHF.

This CDR3 is CASSPDWDRVGDQPQHF. CDR3 sequence (DNA): TGTGCCAGTAGTCCTGATTGGGACAGGGTGGGGGATCAGCCCCAGCATTTT. V usage is TRBV19 and J usage is TRBJ1-5, with 9 positions matching TRBD1. With 5 bases clipped from V and 5 bases from J, the junction kept 13 bases outside the gene matches. The germline gives CDR1 LNHDA, CDR2 SQIVND (reference sequence). The CDR3 is 17 residues long.

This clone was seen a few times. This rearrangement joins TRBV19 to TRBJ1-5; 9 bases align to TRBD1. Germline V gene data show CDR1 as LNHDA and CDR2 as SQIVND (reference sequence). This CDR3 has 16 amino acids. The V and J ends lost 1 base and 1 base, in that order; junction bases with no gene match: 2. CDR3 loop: CASSIGGTGSNQPQHF. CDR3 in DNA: TGTGCCAGTAGTATAGGGGGGACAGGGAGCAATCAGCCCCAGCATTTT.

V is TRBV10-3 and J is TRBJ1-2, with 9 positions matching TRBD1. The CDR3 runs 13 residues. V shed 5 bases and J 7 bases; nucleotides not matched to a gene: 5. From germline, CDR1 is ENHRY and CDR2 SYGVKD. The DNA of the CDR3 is TGTGCCATCAGTCAACAGGGGGCGCTTGGCTACACCTTC. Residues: CAISQQGALGYTF.

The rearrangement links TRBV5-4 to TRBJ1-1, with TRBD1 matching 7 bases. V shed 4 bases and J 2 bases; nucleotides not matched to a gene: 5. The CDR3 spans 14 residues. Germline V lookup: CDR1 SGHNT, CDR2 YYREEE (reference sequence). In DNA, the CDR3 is TGTGCCAGCAGCAGAGGGACAGCTAACACTGAAGCTTTCTTT. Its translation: CASSRGTANTEAFF.

The CDR3 bases are TGTGCCAGCAGCGTCCATGCTGGGGGACAGCTCTATGAGCAGTTCTTC. It encodes CASSVHAGGQLYEQFF. The chain carries TRBV9 and TRBJ2-1, with 7 nucleotides matching TRBD1. Trimming cost V 2 bases and J 8 bases; bases outside gene matches: 13. CDR3 length: 16 amino acids. CDR1 is SGDLS, CDR2 YYNGEE, per germline.